Listed here are 10 T cell receptor beta chains from one sample, sequenced in a study of cytomegalovirus exposure and HLA in healthy donors. 60 Vbeta and 13 Jbeta primers were used in PCR. Data came from immunoSEQ multiplex PCR; TCRdb stores just in-frame clones and leaves some out. The repertoire includes about 120,000 clones, over 60% of them detected once, and 1.3% sits in the top ten. Input material: PBMCs. These receptors originate from a woman younger than 45 in good health and CMV-seronegative.

In its sample, this clone was seen once. The V and J genes are TRBV25-1 and TRBJ2-5; 7 positions agree with TRBD2. This CDR3 comprises 13 residues. Germline V lookup: CDR1 MGHDK, CDR2 SYGVNS. Trimming cost V 8 bases and J 7 bases; bases outside gene matches: 10. The DNA of the CDR3 is TGTGCCAGCCGGGGGGACGGGAGAGGGACCCAGTACTTC. Translation gives CASRGDGRGTQYF.

This chain links TRBV6-1 with TRBJ2-4, with TRBD2 matching 8 bases. J was trimmed by 3 bases and V by 6 bases; bases with no gene match: 7. This CDR3 is built from 15 residues. CDR1 is MNHNS, CDR2 SASEGT, per germline. CDR3 sequence reads: CASRQAGVGKNIQYF. The CDR3 DNA follows: TGTGCCAGCAGGCAAGCGGGAGTTGGCAAAAACATTCAGTACTTC.

In this sample, this clone turned up a few times. This chain links TRBV6-1 with TRBJ2-1; D gene ambiguous. Germline CDR1 and CDR2: MNHNS and SASEGT. The CDR3 runs to 15 residues. Trimming took 4 bases from V and 0 from J, leaving 10 bases between them. The CDR3 sequence is CASSVLSGSYNEQFF. Written as DNA, the CDR3 is TGTGCCAGCAGTGTACTTTCCGGCTCCTACAATGAGCAGTTCTTC.

The chain joins TRBV9 to TRBJ1-4, with 11 bases that match TRBD1. This CDR3 has 15 residues. Trimming at V came to 3 bases and at J to 6 bases, leaving 4 bases not matched to a gene. The germline V gene encodes CDR1 SGDLS and CDR2 YYNGEE. The CDR3 loop is CASSGLDRGHEKLFF. The CDR3 nucleotides read TGTGCCAGCAGCGGCCTGGACAGGGGGCATGAAAAACTGTTTTTT.

V gene TRBV7-2 combines with J gene TRBJ1-3; TRBD1 matches at 7 bases. The CDR3 consists of 16 residues. V lost 5 bases and J lost 0; bases outside the gene matches: 7. CDR1 SGHTA and CDR2 FQGNSA come from the germline V gene. The CDR3 sequence is CASSDRDSPSGNTIYF. The CDR3 coding sequence is TGTGCCAGCAGCGACCGGGACAGCCCCTCTGGAAACACCATATATTTT.

The V gene is TRBV7-2, the J gene TRBJ2-7; TRBD2 matches at 7 bases. The CDR3 consists of 15 residues. From germline, CDR1 is SGHTA and CDR2 FQGNSA. Losses at the gene ends were 5 bases for V and 2 bases for J; bases not matched to a gene: 9. CDR3 region: CASSVRTRGPYEQYF. CDR3 DNA sequence: TGTGCCAGCAGCGTACGGACTAGGGGCCCCTACGAGCAGTACTTC. Supplemented by reference TRBV7-2 and TRBJ2-7, the full variable domain reads GAGVSQSPSNKVTEKGKDVELRCDPISGHTALYWYRQSLGQGLEFLIYFQGNSAPDKSGLPSDRFSAERTGGSVSTLTIQRTQQEDSAVYLCASSVRTRGPYEQYFGPGTRLTVT.

This chain links TRBV4-3 with TRBJ1-4; no clear D gene. The CDR3 loop spans 15 amino acids. Trimming removed 0 bases from V and 5 bases from J, with 10 bases in between. Germline V gives CDR1 LGHNA, CDR2 YSLEER. In DNA, the CDR3 is TGCGCCAGCAGCCAAGAGTCGGCGGGAAATGAAAAACTGTTTTTT. Translated: CASSQESAGNEKLFF.

This sequence joins TRBV11-3 and TRBJ2-1, with a weak D call TRBD1 (5 bases). The CDR3 is 15 amino acids. CDR1 is SGHNT and CDR2 is YENEEA in the germline V gene. The V end was cut by 1 base, the J end by 5 bases, with 12 bases between. DNA for the CDR3: TGTGCCAGCAGCTTAGTATCAGGGTTCGACAATGAGCAGTTCTTC. It is translated as CASSLVSGFDNEQFF.

The V call is TRBV19, the J call TRBJ2-2, with 9 nucleotides matching TRBD2. The CDR3 spans 19 residues. The J segment lost 0 bases and the V segment lost 2 bases, leaving 10 bases of the junction unmatched. CDR1 is LNHDA, CDR2 SQIVND, per germline (reference sequence). The CDR3 DNA follows: TGTGCCAGTAGTATACGAGGGACTAGCTTAGGGTCGAACACCGGGGAGCTGTTTTTT. Encoded protein: CASSIRGTSLGSNTGELFF.

J is TRBJ1-1 and V is TRBV7-6; perhaps TRBD1 as D (5 bases). V lost 6 bases and J lost 1, with 18 bases in between. The CDR3 length is 16 residues. CDR1 and CDR2 (germline): SGHVS, FNYEAQ. The CDR3 here is CASSYSVRGENTEAFF. The CDR3 nucleotides are TGTGCCAGCAGTTACTCGGTGCGGGGGGAGAACACTGAAGCTTTCTTT.